The 20 T cell receptor beta chains presented below share a single source sample, sequenced in a study of cytomegalovirus exposure and HLA in healthy donors. The PCR was carried out with 60 Vbeta primers and 13 Jbeta primers. The data were produced by immunoSEQ multiplex PCR, yet TCRdb's version contains in-frame clones alone and is incomplete. The table has 200,000 to 250,000 clones, more than 60% seen once; the top ten hold 1.8%. Sample: PBMCs. The receptor set was obtained from a woman aged 30 to 39 in good health and CMV-seronegative.

This clone has more than one count but fewer than ten. This chain uses TRBV4-2 with TRBJ1-2; D remains ambiguous. The germline V gene has CDR1 LGHNA and CDR2 YNFKEQ. With 1 base removed from V and 7 bases from J, the gap between germline ends came to 16 bases. The CDR3 has 15 amino acids. The CDR3, as DNA: TGTGCCAGCAGCCAAGCAGGCTTAGCGGGAGGTGGCTACACCTTC. The encoded protein is CASSQAGLAGGGYTF.

The chain joins TRBV29-1 to TRBJ2-1; 9 bases match TRBD2. CDR3 size: 15 residues. V was clipped by 8 bases and J by 1 base; unmatched bases: 9. The germline CDR1 and CDR2 sequences are SQVTM and ANQGSEA. The CDR3: CSLLAGEGSYNEQFF. For the CDR3, the DNA is TGCAGCCTGTTAGCGGGAGAGGGTTCCTACAATGAGCAGTTCTTC.

A remark on this clone: The junction differs from germline at one of its ends, possibly a read error. This chain uses TRBV6-1 with TRBJ2-1; D is unclear. This CDR3 comprises 15 residues. Germline CDR1 reads MNHNS; CDR2 reads SASEGT. CDR3 in amino acids: CASSVLAVSYNEQFF. The CDR3 bases are TGTGCCAGTAGTGTCTTGGCGGTCTCCTACAATGAGCAGTTCTTC.

The chain combines TRBV11-2 with TRBJ2-3; D gene unclear. Germline assignment: CDR1 SGHAT and CDR2 FQNNGV. The ends were cut back, 7 bases at V and 5 bases at J, with 13 bases in the middle. This CDR3 contains 13 residues. In DNA form, the CDR3 reads TGTGCCAGCATTAGTACAGTGGAAGATACGCAGTATTTT. Amino acids: CASISTVEDTQYF.

The rearrangement uses TRBV6-1 and TRBJ1-1, with D possibly being TRBD1 (5 bases). The length of the CDR3 is 14 residues. Trimming took 6 bases from V and 4 from J, leaving 15 bases between them. CDR1 and CDR2 from the germline V gene are MNHNS and SASEGT. The chain's CDR3 is CASRGRGGSTEAFF. CDR3 coding DNA: TGTGCCAGCAGGGGGCGTGGGGGGAGCACTGAAGCTTTCTTT.

This clone has a single count. The chain joins TRBV30 to TRBJ1-2; D call uncertain. V was clipped by 1 base and J by 10 bases, with 16 bases between them. CDR3 size: 13 residues. From germline, CDR1 is GTSNPN and CDR2 SVGIG (reference sequence). The chain's CDR3 is CAWSAAFLRDYTF. CDR3 nucleotide sequence: TGTGCCTGGAGTGCCGCTTTCCTGCGAGACTACACCTTC.

This clone was seen just once. V usage is TRBV30 and J usage is TRBJ2-5; TRBD1 agrees at 7 bases. The tail of the sequence fits TRBJ2-7 better, so the J call may be wrong. The CDR3 spans 11 residues. Germline V gives CDR1 GTSNPN, CDR2 SVGIG (reference sequence). The CDR3 bases are TGTGCCTGGGGGACAGACTACGAGCAGTACTTC. Its protein product is CAWGTDYEQYF.

In regard to this clone: A much larger clone lies a single base off, so this may be a read error. V is TRBV4-2 and J is TRBJ2-3; 10 nucleotides match TRBD2. Germline loops: CDR1 LGHNA, CDR2 YNFKEQ. This CDR3 region has 15 residues. This chain's CDR3 is CSSSQEAGGPDTQYF. The CDR3 DNA reads TGTTCCAGCAGCCAAGAAGCGGGAGGGCCAGATACGCAGTATTTT.

The CDR3 here is CASSDSAGGPWGYTF. CDR3 sequence (DNA): TGTGCCAGCAGTGACTCGGCAGGGGGCCCATGGGGCTACACCTTC. The genes are TRBV6-4 and TRBJ1-2; 8 bases are shared with TRBD1. The CDR3 has 15 amino acids. Germline-derived CDR1 and CDR2 are MRHNA and SNTAGT. The ends lost 0 bases at V and 8 bases at J; junction bases unmatched: 8.

The chain recombines TRBV5-5 with TRBJ1-2; D might be TRBD1 (5 bases). The CDR3 covers 16 residues. V was trimmed by 3 bases and J by 6 bases, leaving 21 bases between them. Per germline, CDR1 SGHKS and CDR2 YYEKEE (reference sequence). This CDR3 reads CASSSRREVESHGYTF. The CDR3 DNA follows: TGTGCCAGCAGCTCACGCAGGGAGGTAGAATCGCATGGCTACACCTTC.

On this clone itself: Other nucleotide sequences from this sample produce the same CDR3. The V call is TRBV12-5, the J call TRBJ1-1, with D maybe TRBD1 (5 bases). Germline V gives CDR1 LGHNT, CDR2 FRNRAP. Trimming shortened V by 2 bases and J by 11 bases, and 12 bases separated the two germline ends. CDR3 size: 12 residues. This chain's CDR3 is CASGLRGAEAFF. In nucleotides, the CDR3 is TGTGCTAGTGGTTTGAGGGGCGCGGAGGCTTTCTTT.

This clone was recorded only once. The J gene is TRBJ2-7, the V gene TRBV19, with 8 bases that match TRBD1. V dropped 8 bases and J dropped 2; count of bases not matched to a gene: 8. The CDR3 has 14 amino acids. CDR1 and CDR2 from the germline V gene are LNHDA and SQIVND (reference sequence). CDR3 sequence (DNA): TGTGCCAGTGCAACCGGGACAGGCGCCTACGAGCAGTACTTC. It yields the protein CASATGTGAYEQYF.

With respect to this clone: The junction departs from the called germline gene at one end, perhaps through a read error. The rearrangement joins TRBV18 to TRBJ1-1; D is perhaps TRBD1 (6 bases). The V gene's germline CDR1 is KGHSH and CDR2 LQKENI. The CDR3 runs 17 residues. The CDR3 sequence is CVSSPRQGSLGDTEAFF. For the CDR3, the DNA is TGTGTCAGCTCACCAAGGCAGGGGTCCCTGGGTGACACTGAAGCTTTCTTT.

This clone appeared a few times. V usage is TRBV27 and J usage is TRBJ1-2; D is possibly TRBD1 (6 bases). Per the germline V gene, CDR1 is MNHEY and CDR2 is SMNVEV (reference sequence). The CDR3 consists of 13 residues. The V end lost 4 bases, the J end lost 8 bases, and 14 bases lay between the germline ends. The CDR3 here is CASSWTEASGYTF. As DNA, the CDR3 is TGTGCCAGCAGTTGGACAGAAGCTTCGGGCTACACCTTC.

The chain employs TRBV11-3 and TRBJ2-1; TRBD2 agrees at 9 bases. The CDR3 has 17 residues. J gave up 6 bases and V 3 bases, and 12 bases lay outside the gene matches. CDR1 is SGHNT, CDR2 YENEEA, per germline. The CDR3 bases are TGTGCCAGCAGCTTTGTGGCGGGGGGGGCCTTGGGCAATGAGCAGTTCTTC. Its translation is CASSFVAGGALGNEQFF.

The J gene is TRBJ1-2, the V gene TRBV30; the D is unclear. Germline V gene lookup returns CDR1 GTSNPN and CDR2 SVGIG (reference sequence). This CDR3 has 13 amino acids. V dropped 2 bases and J dropped 7 bases, with 14 bases sitting between them. The CDR3 nucleotides read TGTGCCTGGAGTTCCGGGGTTGGTGGTGGCTACACCTTC. Its translation: CAWSSGVGGGYTF.

The chain couples TRBV14 to TRBJ2-7; 7 nucleotides agree with TRBD2. J was trimmed by 7 bases and V by 4 bases; bases with no gene match: 16. The germline gives CDR1 SGHDN, CDR2 FVKESK. The CDR3 spans 16 residues. The chain's CDR3 is CASSPTWGGWDKEQYF. CDR3 in DNA: TGTGCCAGCAGCCCCACCTGGGGGGGATGGGATAAAGAGCAGTACTTC.

This clone was observed a handful of times. The V call is TRBV5-1, the J call TRBJ1-6; D may be TRBD1 (6 bases). Deletions cut 1 base from V and 6 bases from J, with 8 bases between. Germline CDR1 SGHRS, CDR2 YFSETQ. The CDR3 totals 14 residues. CDR3 coding DNA: TGCGCCAGCAGCTTGACAGGGACTAATTCACCCCTCCACTTT. Its translation is CASSLTGTNSPLHF.

The V and J genes are TRBV27 and TRBJ2-1, with 10 bases matching TRBD2. This CDR3 is built from 15 residues. Germline lookup yields CDR1 MNHEY and CDR2 SMNVEV (reference sequence). Trimming at V came to 4 bases and at J to 7 bases, leaving 7 bases not matched to a gene. The CDR3 here is CASSSKREGKNEQFF. As DNA, the CDR3 is TGTGCCAGCAGTTCCAAGCGGGAGGGCAAAAATGAGCAGTTCTTC.

The rearrangement uses TRBV5-4 and TRBJ2-5; D may be TRBD1 (5 bases). This CDR3 comprises 16 residues. V was pared by 0 bases and J by 0 bases, with 12 bases between. The germline V gene has CDR1 SGHNT and CDR2 YYREEE (reference sequence). The CDR3 nucleotides read TGTGCCAGCAGCTTGGGCAGGGCTCGCGACCAAGAGACCCAGTACTTC. This codes for CASSLGRARDQETQYF.